These 27 T cell receptor beta chains were all obtained from the same sample, sequenced in a study of regulatory T cells in long-lasting Graves disease. The authors built TCR beta libraries using iRepertoire HTBI primers and Arm-PCR of CDR3 regions. TCRdb used MiXCR to reprocess the multiplex PCR reads, holding one entry per CDR3 protein. Among 200,000 to 250,000 distinct CDR3 sequences listed, about 19% were seen once. Time point noted: newly diagnosed GD, antithyroid drugs for less than 3 months. With RNA extracted from PBMCs as input, the TCR library was made. The same sample was also used in a study of T cells in Graves' hyperthyroidism and ophthalmopathy.

The material was peripheral blood mononuclear cells (PBMCs), obtained at new diagnosis, from a patient treated with antithyroid drugs. Every receptor here comes from a woman aged 25-40 years with Graves disease.

The J gene is TRBJ2-3, the V gene TRBV4-1; D could derive from TRBD1 or TRBD2 (5 bases each). Germline V gene data show CDR1 as MGHRA and CDR2 as YSYEKL. V shed 0 bases and J shed 0 bases, with 16 bases lying between them. This CDR3 comprises 18 residues. CDR3 region: CASSQDPGRPLSTDTQYF. In DNA form, the CDR3 reads TGCGCCAGCAGCCAAGATCCGGGACGGCCCCTTAGCACAGATACGCAGTATTTT.

This chain joins TRBV27 and TRBJ1-1, with 9 nucleotides matching TRBD1. V lost 6 bases and J lost 5; bases outside the gene matches: 7. Germline assignment: CDR1 MNHEY and CDR2 SMNVEV (reference sequence). The CDR3 is 14 amino acids. Written as DNA, the CDR3 is TGTGCCAGCAGAGACAGGGGGATGGATACTGAAGCTTTCTTT. Amino acids: CASRDRGMDTEAFF.

The table lists this clonotype with many counts. At one of its ends the junction is not consistent with the germline gene, which may arise from a read error. The chain carries TRBV20-1 and TRBJ1-4; D remains unclear. Germline V gene sequence: CDR1 DFQATT, CDR2 SNEGSKA (reference sequence). The CDR3 length is 8 residues. CDR3 residues: CSASPDAF. CDR3 in DNA: TGCAGTGCTAGCCCCGATGCATTT.

As to this clonotype: The conserved phenylalanine or tryptophan normally closing the CDR3 is absent here, so this likely arose from a read error. The chain joins TRBV18 to TRBJ2-5; maybe TRBD1 (6 bases). CDR1 is KGHSH, CDR2 LQKENI, per germline. Trimming removed 3 bases from V and 1 base from J, with 12 bases in between. The CDR3 has 15 amino acids. As DNA, the CDR3 is TGTGCCAGCTCACCGGACAGTATCGTCCAAGAGACCCAGTACCTC. This codes for CASSPDSIVQETQYL.

This clonotype was recorded many times. V and J are TRBV12-3 or TRBV12-4 and TRBJ2-1; 9 nucleotides agree with TRBD2. The V gene end was trimmed by 5 bases and the J gene end by 10 bases; junction bases not matched to a gene: 12. CDR3 size: 15 residues. CDR3 in amino acids: CASSTPGLAGREQFF. The DNA of the CDR3 is TGTGCCAGCAGTACACCGGGACTAGCTGGCCGGGAGCAGTTCTTC.

This clonotype was seen at least ten times. The V and J genes are TRBV24-1 and TRBJ2-1; a weak D match, TRBD1 (6 bases). The CDR3 runs 15 residues. The ends were cut back, 7 bases at V and 2 bases at J, with 14 bases in the middle. The germline gives CDR1 KGHDR, CDR2 SFDVKD. The CDR3 is CATSPGAGPYNEQFF. CDR3 DNA sequence: TGTGCCACCAGCCCAGGGGCAGGGCCCTACAATGAGCAGTTCTTC.

There are many counts of this clonotype. DNA for the CDR3: TGTGCCAGCAGTTTATCCAGCGGGAAGGGTGAGCAGTACTTC. This encodes CASSLSSGKGEQYF. This chain uses TRBV28 with TRBJ2-7; TRBD2 aligns across 7 bases. Germline V gene sequence: CDR1 MDHEN, CDR2 SYDVKM. There are 14 residues in the CDR3. The junction had 7 bases not matched to a gene; V was cut back by 1 base and J by 7 bases.

The CDR3 reads CASSYNTGAHEQYF. DNA for the CDR3: TGTGCCAGCAGTTACAATACAGGCGCACACGAGCAGTACTTC. The chain carries TRBV6-5 and TRBJ2-7; D might be TRBD1 (5 bases). The V gene lost 2 bases and the J gene lost 5 bases, with 13 bases spanning the gap. Germline CDR1 reads MNHEY; CDR2 reads SVGAGI. The length of the CDR3 is 14 residues.

V usage is TRBV27 and J usage is TRBJ2-1; 9 positions agree with TRBD2. Trimming cost V 6 bases and J 6 bases; bases outside gene matches: 3. Looked up from germline, CDR1 is MNHEY and CDR2 is SMNVEV (reference sequence). This CDR3 contains 13 residues. In DNA form, the CDR3 reads TGTGCCAGCAGGAGAGCGGGAGGCAATGAGCAGTTCTTC. Its protein product is CASRRAGGNEQFF.

This clonotype occurred a few times. The V and J genes are TRBV5-1 and TRBJ2-4; D call uncertain. V lost 4 bases and J 0 bases, leaving 11 bases between the germline ends. Germline V gene sequence: CDR1 SGHRS, CDR2 YFSETQ. The CDR3 covers 15 residues. CDR3 amino acids: CASSRYLGAKNIQYF. The CDR3 bases are TGCGCCAGCAGCCGCTACCTCGGAGCCAAAAACATTCAGTACTTC.

In its sample, this clonotype was seen many times. Compared with germline, one end of the junction differs, possibly owing to a read error. The rearrangement joins TRBV5-1 to TRBJ1-2; no definite D call. Germline CDR1 reads SGHRS; CDR2 reads YFSETQ. The CDR3 has 15 amino acids. The CDR3 reads CASSFRTHERSGYTF. Here the CDR3 DNA reads TGTGCCAGCAGCTTCCGGACGCACGAAAGAAGTGGCTACACCTTC.

This clonotype has a handful of counts. The germline gene is not matched at one end of the junction; a read error may be the cause. In nucleotides, the CDR3 is TGTGCCAGCAGGGGGACAGGGTGGCAAATTAGCAATCAGCCCCGGCATTTT. It is translated as CASRGTGWQISNQPRHF. The V call is TRBV6-1, the J call TRBJ1-5; 9 nucleotides agree with TRBD1. This CDR3 spans 17 amino acids. Germline V CDR1 and CDR2: MNHNS, SASEGT.

This clonotype has ten or more counts. The CDR3 nucleotides read TGTGCCAGTAGTATGTTGACAGGGGTCGCCTACGAGCAGTACTTC. Translation: CASSMLTGVAYEQYF. The chain couples TRBV19 to TRBJ2-7, with 8 nucleotides matching TRBD1. The CDR3 is made up of 15 amino acids. The V segment lost 3 bases and the J segment 2 bases; nucleotides outside the gene matches: 6. From germline, CDR1 is LNHDA and CDR2 SQIVND (reference sequence).

The chain joins TRBV11-2 to TRBJ1-1; 7 positions match TRBD1. Trimming removed 5 bases from V and 3 bases from J; junction bases left unmatched: 9. Germline-derived CDR1 and CDR2 are SGHAT and FQNNGV. The CDR3 runs to 15 residues. The CDR3 spells CASSERQGDHTEAFF. CDR3 DNA: TGTGCCAGCAGCGAGAGACAGGGTGATCACACTGAAGCTTTCTTT. Looking up the rest from reference TRBV11-2 and TRBJ1-1 gives the full variable domain: EAGVAQSPRYKIIEKRQSVAFWCNPISGHATLYWYQQILGQGPKLLIQFQNNGVVDDSQLPKDRFSAERLKGVDSTLKIQPAKLEDSAVYLCASSERQGDHTEAFFGQGTRLTVV.

This chain connects TRBV12-3 or TRBV12-4 to TRBJ1-5; 7 bases match TRBD1. J gave up 7 bases and V 7 bases, and 7 bases lay outside the gene matches. The CDR3 loop spans 13 amino acids. CDR3 sequence: CASNGGGGQPQHF. CDR3 nucleotides: TGTGCCAGCAATGGAGGGGGCGGGCAGCCCCAGCATTTT.

This clonotype was observed at least ten times. This chain joins TRBV28 and TRBJ2-7; 7 bases align to TRBD1. The CDR3 contains 16 residues. J gave up 7 bases and V 3 bases, and 15 bases lay outside the gene matches. The germline V gene encodes CDR1 MDHEN and CDR2 SYDVKM. The CDR3 bases are TGTGCCAGCAGTTTTCCGACCCGACAGGGCGGGTGGGAGCAGTACTTC. Its translation is CASSFPTRQGGWEQYF.

The sample holds many counts of this clonotype. This chain links TRBV6-1 with TRBJ1-1; 7 bases are a match to TRBD1. The ends lost 11 bases at V and 1 base at J; junction bases unmatched: 7. Germline V CDR1 and CDR2: MNHNS, SASEGT. The CDR3 has 13 residues. The CDR3 sequence: CAGQGGWNTEAFF. CDR3 DNA sequence: TGTGCCGGCCAAGGGGGCTGGAACACTGAAGCTTTCTTT.

This clonotype was seen many times. The chain links TRBV2 to TRBJ2-1; D is unclear. Trimming left V 6 bases short and J 0 bases short, with 9 bases between. The length of the CDR3 is 14 residues. Germline CDR1 SNHLY, CDR2 FYNNEI. The CDR3 sequence is CASRVRSSYNEQFF. DNA of the CDR3: TGTGCCAGCAGAGTAAGGAGCTCCTACAATGAGCAGTTCTTC. The full variable domain, with the rest looked up from reference TRBV2 and TRBJ2-1, is EPEVTQTPSHQVTQMGQEVILRCVPISNHLYFYWYRQILGQKVEFLVSFYNNEISEKSEIFDDQFSVERPDGSNFTLKIRSTKLEDSAMYFCASRVRSSYNEQFFGPGTRLTVL.

This clonotype was observed many times. J is TRBJ1-1 and V is TRBV28; D might be TRBD1 (6 bases). Trimming shortened V by 6 bases and J by 0 bases, and 14 bases separated the two germline ends. Germline loops: CDR1 MDHEN, CDR2 SYDVKM. The CDR3 has 15 amino acids. The CDR3 is CASRLHRALNTEAFF. CDR3 DNA sequence: TGTGCCAGCAGACTACACAGGGCTTTGAACACTGAAGCTTTCTTT. The variable domain in full, with the rest retrieved from reference TRBV28 and TRBJ1-1, is DVKVTQSSRYLVKRTGEKVFLECVQDMDHENMFWYRQDPGLGLRLIYFSYDVKMKEKGDIPEGYSVSREKKERFSLILESASTNQTSMYLCASRLHRALNTEAFFGQGTRLTVV.

For this clonotype: A far larger clone is one base from this, pointing to a likely read error. The CDR3 is CASSLADRAEKLFF. The CDR3 DNA reads TGTGCCAGCAGCTTAGCCGACAGGGCTGAAAAACTGTTTTTT. The chain employs TRBV11-2 and TRBJ1-4; 7 nucleotides align to TRBD1. This CDR3 is built from 14 residues. After removal of 1 base from V and 7 bases from J, the junction contained 3 bases not matched to a gene. CDR1 SGHAT and CDR2 FQNNGV come from the germline V gene. The whole variable domain, remainder taken from reference TRBV11-2 and TRBJ1-4, is EAGVAQSPRYKIIEKRQSVAFWCNPISGHATLYWYQQILGQGPKLLIQFQNNGVVDDSQLPKDRFSAERLKGVDSTLKIQPAKLEDSAVYLCASSLADRAEKLFFGSGTQLSVL.

This clonotype was recorded many times. V and J are TRBV5-4 and TRBJ2-5, with 7 bases aligning to TRBD1. The CDR3 is 13 amino acids. Trimming at V came to 4 bases and at J to 5 bases, leaving 5 bases not matched to a gene. Germline lookup yields CDR1 SGHNT and CDR2 YYREEE (reference sequence). CDR3 DNA: TGTGCCAGCAGCCCGACAGGGATGGAGACCCAGTACTTC. It translates to CASSPTGMETQYF.

This clonotype was counted ten times or more. The chain uses TRBV2 and TRBJ1-4, with unresolved D. This CDR3 contains 16 residues. CDR1 is SNHLY and CDR2 is FYNNEI in the germline V gene. The V gene lost 8 bases and the J gene lost 8 bases, with 24 bases spanning the gap. Here the CDR3 reads CASRRRVGNRSEKLFF. CDR3 bases: TGTGCCAGCCGTCGTAGAGTTGGCAATCGGTCAGAAAAACTGTTTTTT.

This clonotype was found a few times. CDR3 sequence (DNA): TGCAGTGCTAGAGAAAGTCGCACTAGCGGGACATACGAGCAGTACTTC. Protein sequence: CSARESRTSGTYEQYF. The chain employs TRBV20-1 and TRBJ2-7, with TRBD2 matching 10 bases. V lost 0 bases to trimming and J lost 4 bases; unmatched junction nucleotides: 9. Per germline, CDR1 DFQATT and CDR2 SNEGSKA (reference sequence). The CDR3 covers 16 residues.

At least ten counts were recorded for this clonotype. The V gene is TRBV5-1, the J gene TRBJ2-1; the match to TRBD2 covers 8 bases. V lost 0 bases, J lost 9 bases, and 17 bases stayed unmatched. Germline loops: CDR1 SGHRS, CDR2 YFSETQ. This CDR3 comprises 18 residues. CDR3 in amino acids: CASSLGLAGSTPLGEQFF. The CDR3 nucleotides are TGCGCCAGCAGCTTGGGTTTAGCGGGATCCACTCCTCTCGGTGAGCAGTTCTTC.

This clonotype was detected many times. This sequence joins TRBV9 and TRBJ2-1, with 9 bases that match TRBD2. Germline V lookup: CDR1 SGDLS, CDR2 YYNGEE. The CDR3 length is 16 residues. J gave up 5 bases and V 0 bases, and 6 bases lay outside the gene matches. The CDR3 sequence: CASSVGPAGGNNEQFF. As DNA, the CDR3 is TGTGCCAGCAGCGTAGGCCCAGCGGGGGGAAACAATGAGCAGTTCTTC. Combining the CDR3 with reference TRBV9 and TRBJ2-1 gives the whole variable domain DSGVTQTPKHLITATGQRVTLRCSPRSGDLSVYWYQQSLDQGLQFLIQYYNGEERAKGNILERFSAQQFPDLHSELNLSSLELGDSALYFCASSVGPAGGNNEQFFGPGTRLTVL.

In regard to this clonotype: A much larger clone differs from this one at a single base, so this may be a read error. The chain couples TRBV27 to TRBJ2-2; 14 nucleotides line up with TRBD2. Germline V lookup: CDR1 MNHEY, CDR2 SMNVEV (reference sequence). This CDR3 region has 17 residues. The CDR3 bases are TGTGCCAACAGTACGCTTGGACTAGCGGGAGGCACCGGGGAGCTGTTTTTT. It is translated as CANSTLGLAGGTGELFF.

The chain links TRBV20-1 to TRBJ1-4; no clear D. CDR1 and CDR2 (germline): DFQATT, SNEGSKA (reference sequence). This CDR3 has 13 amino acids. V lost 6 bases and J 2 bases, leaving 10 bases between the germline ends. The CDR3 here is CSALVPTNEKLFF. The CDR3, as DNA: TGCAGTGCCCTAGTACCGACTAATGAAAAACTGTTTTTT.